The 18 T cell receptor beta chains below were found in one sample sequenced in a study of shared clonotypes between healthy human individuals. Measured with immunoSEQ multiplex PCR; TCRdb has only the in-frame clones, and not every one. This sample carries 1.5 million to 2.5 million clones, approximately 94% of them seen once, and the ten largest clones take around 1.2%. As defined, naive CD8 cells were CD45RO-negative and positively selected for CCR7, with terminally differentiated effector memory CD45RA+ cells excluded. Sequencing used naive CD8+ T cells sorted from blood. These receptors were taken from a man in his late teens or twenties in good health.

The CDR3 loop is CASSLGDSGDTQYF. In nucleotides, the CDR3 is TGTGCCAGCAGCTTGGGGGACAGTGGAGATACGCAGTATTTT. V usage is TRBV5-4 and J usage is TRBJ2-3; 7 positions agree with TRBD1. V dropped 0 bases and J dropped 5; count of bases not matched to a gene: 3. Germline CDR1 is SGHNT and CDR2 is YYREEE (reference sequence). CDR3 length: 14 residues.

In its sample, this clone was seen once. The chain links TRBV6-1 to TRBJ1-2, with D uncertain. Trimming shortened V by 0 bases and J by 10 bases, and 15 bases separated the two germline ends. The germline gives CDR1 MNHNS, CDR2 SASEGT. CDR3 length: 14 amino acids. CDR3 region: CASSEAGGLTPYTF. The CDR3 nucleotides are TGTGCCAGCAGTGAAGCAGGCGGATTGACCCCCTACACCTTC.

The rearrangement links TRBV5-1 to TRBJ2-5; 9 bases are a match to TRBD1. V lost 6 bases, J lost 5 bases, and 11 bases stayed unmatched. CDR1 is SGHRS and CDR2 is YFSETQ in the germline V gene. The CDR3 is made up of 15 amino acids. The CDR3, as DNA: TGCGCCAGCACCCAACAGGGACAGGGTCTGGAGACCCAGTACTTC. Its translation is CASTQQGQGLETQYF.

In the case of this clone: Other DNA variants within this sample encode the same CDR3. This chain connects TRBV19 to TRBJ2-7, with 7 nucleotides matching TRBD1. J gave up 1 base and V 8 bases, and 5 bases lay outside the gene matches. Germline V gene sequence: CDR1 LNHDA, CDR2 SQIVND (reference sequence). The CDR3 is made up of 13 amino acids. The CDR3 DNA follows: TGTGCCAGTTCGACAGGGTTATCCTACGAGCAGTACTTC. The encoded protein is CASSTGLSYEQYF. Combining the CDR3 with reference TRBV19 and TRBJ2-7 gives the whole variable domain DGGITQSPKYLFRKEGQNVTLSCEQNLNHDAMYWYRQDPGQGLRLIYYSQIVNDFQKGDIAEGYSVSREKKESFPLTVTSAQKNPTAFYLCASSTGLSYEQYFGPGTRLTVT.

The gene calls are TRBV5-6 and TRBJ1-2; perhaps TRBD1 as D (5 bases). CDR1 SGHDT and CDR2 YYEEEE come from the germline V gene. This CDR3 region has 13 residues. Trimming pared 5 bases from V and 0 bases from J, leaving 8 bases between. The CDR3 loop reads CASSGGTNYGYTF. The CDR3 nucleotides read TGTGCCAGCAGTGGGGGAACTAACTATGGCTACACCTTC.

J is TRBJ2-2 and V is TRBV5-1; TRBD1 agrees at 7 bases. This CDR3 is built from 17 residues. V lost 4 bases, J lost 2 bases, and 11 bases stayed unmatched. Per germline, CDR1 SGHRS and CDR2 YFSETQ. CDR3 DNA sequence: TGCGCCAGCAGCGAGTGGGCCGGGACAGAAAACACCGGGGAGCTGTTTTTT. Residues: CASSEWAGTENTGELFF.

The chain has TRBV11-2 and TRBJ1-2; no definite D call. This CDR3 region has 12 residues. Germline loops: CDR1 SGHAT, CDR2 FQNNGV. V lost 5 bases and J lost 7, with 11 bases in between. The CDR3: CASSLRTTGYTF. As DNA, the CDR3 is TGTGCCAGCAGCCTCCGGACGACTGGCTACACCTTC.

This clone was seen just once. The chain recombines TRBV28 with TRBJ2-1; 13 nucleotides align to TRBD2. Trimming at V came to 3 bases and at J to 0 bases, leaving 11 bases not matched to a gene. This CDR3 spans 20 amino acids. In germline, CDR1 is MDHEN, CDR2 SYDVKM. CDR3 sequence reads: CASSFSNRGTSGVSYNEQFF. In nucleotides, the CDR3 is TGTGCCAGCAGTTTTAGTAATAGGGGGACTAGCGGGGTCTCCTACAATGAGCAGTTCTTC.

The chain combines TRBV4-1 with TRBJ2-2; TRBD2 agrees at 9 bases. With V trimmed by 1 base and J by 6 bases, 12 bases remained unmatched. CDR3 length: 18 amino acids. In germline, CDR1 is MGHRA, CDR2 YSYEKL. CDR3 protein: CASSQGLAAVVYSGELFF. The CDR3 DNA reads as TGCGCCAGCAGCCAAGGACTAGCGGCAGTAGTTTATTCCGGGGAGCTGTTTTTT.

The chain joins TRBV7-9 to TRBJ1-2; 11 positions agree with TRBD1. Per the germline V gene, CDR1 is SEHNR and CDR2 is FQNEAQ (reference sequence). The ends lost 4 bases at V and 6 bases at J; junction bases unmatched: 1. The CDR3 covers 13 residues. CDR3 coding DNA: TGTGCCAGCAGCTGGACAGGGGGCGATGGCTACACCTTC. Encoded protein: CASSWTGGDGYTF.

A few counts support this clone. The chain carries TRBV27 and TRBJ1-5; D unclear. The V gene lost 8 bases and the J gene lost 6 bases, with 14 bases spanning the gap. Germline V gene sequence: CDR1 MNHEY, CDR2 SMNVEV (reference sequence). The CDR3 contains 13 residues. As DNA, the CDR3 is TGTGCCAGCCGTCTGGGTATGGGTCAGCCCCAGCATTTT. Translating it yields CASRLGMGQPQHF.

DNA for the CDR3: TGTGCCAGCAGTTTAAGGCAGGGGGCGCTGGGAAACACCATATATTTT. The encoded protein is CASSLRQGALGNTIYF. The rearrangement joins TRBV28 to TRBJ1-3, with 8 bases matching TRBD1. CDR1 MDHEN and CDR2 SYDVKM come from the germline V gene. V gave up 2 bases and J gave up 4 bases; unmatched junction bases: 7. This CDR3 is built from 16 residues.

The chain uses TRBV28 and TRBJ2-1; no definite D call. Looked up from germline, CDR1 is MDHEN and CDR2 is SYDVKM. V gave up 6 bases and J gave up 1 base, with 13 bases separating them. The CDR3 runs 15 residues. CDR3 DNA sequence: TGTGCCAGCAGCCTGCTTAGCCATTCCTACAATGAGCAGTTCTTC. Encoded protein: CASSLLSHSYNEQFF.

This clone was observed a single time. The chain links TRBV28 to TRBJ2-7, with D tentatively TRBD2 (6 bases). Germline V gene lookup returns CDR1 MDHEN and CDR2 SYDVKM. CDR3 length: 14 amino acids. Trimming pared 1 base from V and 2 bases from J, leaving 9 bases between. CDR3 in DNA: TGTGCCAGCAGTTTATCGGGGGTAACCTACGAGCAGTACTTC. Amino acid sequence: CASSLSGVTYEQYF.

This chain uses TRBV7-3 with TRBJ2-7; TRBD1 aligns across 10 bases. Germline-derived CDR1 and CDR2 are SGHTA and FQGTGA. The trim removed 4 bases at V and 1 base at J, leaving 7 bases unmatched. CDR3 length: 16 amino acids. The CDR3 nucleotides are TGTGCCAGCAGCTACGCCGGACAGGGGGGATCCTACGAGCAGTACTTC. This gives the protein CASSYAGQGGSYEQYF.

V and J are TRBV27 and TRBJ2-7; D may correspond to TRBD1 or TRBD2 (5 bases each). CDR1 MNHEY and CDR2 SMNVEV come from the germline V gene (reference sequence). V lost 6 bases, J lost 3 bases, and 27 bases lay in between. The CDR3 spans 18 residues. The DNA for the CDR3 is TGTGCCAGCAGCTATTTCCCGGGACCCTTTAAGGGTGGCTACGAGCAGTACTTC. This encodes CASSYFPGPFKGGYEQYF.

The chain is built from TRBV30 and TRBJ2-1, with D tentatively TRBD2 (5 bases). The CDR3 contains 14 residues. Trimming shortened V by 0 bases and J by 1 base, and 7 bases separated the two germline ends. Looked up from germline, CDR1 is GTSNPN and CDR2 is SVGIG (reference sequence). The CDR3 spells CAWSVEGSYNEQFF. The CDR3 DNA sequence: TGTGCCTGGAGTGTCGAGGGTTCCTACAATGAGCAGTTCTTC.

The rearrangement joins TRBV25-1 to TRBJ2-7; 10 nucleotides match TRBD2. Germline trimming cut 6 bases from V and 4 bases from J; bases unmatched to any gene: 6. Per germline, CDR1 MGHDK and CDR2 SYGVNS. The CDR3 runs 14 residues. CDR3 DNA sequence: TGTGCCAGCAGGTCTAGCGGGAGCTGGTACGAGCAGTACTTC. Translated: CASRSSGSWYEQYF.